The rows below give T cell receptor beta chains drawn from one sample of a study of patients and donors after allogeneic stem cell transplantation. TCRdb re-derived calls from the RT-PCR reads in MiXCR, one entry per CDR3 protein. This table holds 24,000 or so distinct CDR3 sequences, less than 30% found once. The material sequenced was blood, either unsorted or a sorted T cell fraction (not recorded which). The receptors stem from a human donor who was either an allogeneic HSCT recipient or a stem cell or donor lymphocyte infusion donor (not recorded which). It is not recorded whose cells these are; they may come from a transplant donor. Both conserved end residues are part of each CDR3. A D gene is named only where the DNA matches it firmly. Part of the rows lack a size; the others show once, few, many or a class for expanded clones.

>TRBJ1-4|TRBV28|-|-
TGTGCCAGCAGTTTAGGACAGTTGGTGGATGAAAAACTGTTTTTT
CASSLGQLVDEKLFF
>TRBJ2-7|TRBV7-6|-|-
TGTGCCAGCAGCTCCCGGACGGGAATTAATTACGAGCAGTACTTC
CASSSRTGINYEQYF
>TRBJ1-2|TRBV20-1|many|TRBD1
TGCAGTGCTAGTGACAGGGGATATGGCTACACCTTC
CSASDRGYGYTF
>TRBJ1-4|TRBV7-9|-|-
TGTGCCAGCAGCTTGGTCGGGAATGAAAAACTGTTTTTT
CASSLVGNEKLFF
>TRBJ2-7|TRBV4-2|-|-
TGTGCCAGCAGCCAAGAAGGCGACGTGTTCTACGAGCAGTACTTC
CASSQEGDVFYEQYF
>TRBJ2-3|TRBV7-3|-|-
TGTGCCAGCAGTAGGTCTAGCATAACAGATACGCAGTATTTT
CASSRSSITDTQYF
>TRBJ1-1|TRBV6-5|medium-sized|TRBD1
TGTGCCAGCCAGACAGGGGGCAGCACTGAAGCTTTCTTT
CASQTGGSTEAFF
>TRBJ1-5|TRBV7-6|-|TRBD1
TGTGCCAGCAGCTTAGCGCCGAACTGGGACAGGGACAATCAGCCCCAGCATTTT
CASSLAPNWDRDNQPQHF
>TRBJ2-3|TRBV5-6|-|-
TGTGCCAGCAGCATATGGCTAATAGAGGGGGCAGATACGCAGTATTTT
CASSIWLIEGADTQYF
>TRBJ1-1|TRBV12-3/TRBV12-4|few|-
TGTGCCAGCAGTTTTCGGGCAGGGAGGAACACTGAAGCTTTCTTT
CASSFRAGRNTEAFF
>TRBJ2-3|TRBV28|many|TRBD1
TGTGCCAGCAACCAACAGGGGGCTAGCACAGATACGCAGTATTTT
CASNQQGASTDTQYF
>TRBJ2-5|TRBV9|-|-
TGTGCCAGCAGCGTAGGGGGAGAGACCCAGTACTTC
CASSVGGETQYF
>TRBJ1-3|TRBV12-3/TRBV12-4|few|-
TGTGCCAGCAGTTTCCGGACCTCTGGAAACACCATATATTTT
CASSFRTSGNTIYF
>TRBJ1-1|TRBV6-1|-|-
TGTGCCAGCAGTGCCAGCCTGCGGATGAACACTGAAGCTTTCTTT
CASSASLRMNTEAFF
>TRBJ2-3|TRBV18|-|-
TGTGCCAGCTCATCGCCTAGCACAGATACGCAGTATTTT
CASSSPSTDTQYF
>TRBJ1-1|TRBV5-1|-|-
TGCGCCAGCAGCCCCCTACAGGGTTTGAACACTGAAGCTTTCTTT
CASSPLQGLNTEAFF
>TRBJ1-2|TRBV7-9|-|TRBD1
TGTGCCAGCAGCTTTTGGACAGGGGGCGGCTATGGCTACACCTTC
CASSFWTGGGYGYTF
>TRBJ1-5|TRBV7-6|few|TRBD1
TGTGCCAGCAGCCGGACAGGATCTCAGCCCCAGCATTTT
CASSRTGSQPQHF
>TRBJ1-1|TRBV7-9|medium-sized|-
TGTGCCAGCCAGGGAGGGGGCACTGAAGCTTTCTTT
CASQGGGTEAFF
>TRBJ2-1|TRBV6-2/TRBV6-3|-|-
TGTGCCAGCAGTTACGGGGCACGGACTGAGCAGTTCTTC
CASSYGARTEQFF
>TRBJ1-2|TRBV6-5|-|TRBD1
TGTGCCAGCAGACCAACCGGACAGGGAAGGAACTATGGCTACACCTTC
CASRPTGQGRNYGYTF
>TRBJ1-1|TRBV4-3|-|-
TGCGCCAGCAGCCAAGATGCCTTGCTGGTCAGGGTCACTGAAGCTTTCTTT
CASSQDALLVRVTEAFF
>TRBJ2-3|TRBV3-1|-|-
TGTGCCAGCAGCCCCGGGACTGGATACACAGATACGCAGTATTTT
CASSPGTGYTDTQYF
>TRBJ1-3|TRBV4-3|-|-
TGCGCCAGCAGCCAAGATTGGGATTCCCCGGGAAACACCATATATTTT
CASSQDWDSPGNTIYF
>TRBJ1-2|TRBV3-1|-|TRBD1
TGTGCCAGCAGCCAAGAGGGACAGGGGTTTTATGGCTACACCTTC
CASSQEGQGFYGYTF
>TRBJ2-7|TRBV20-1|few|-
TGCAGTCCGCGCGAGGGGGGACGCTACGAGCAGTACTTC
CSPREGGRYEQYF
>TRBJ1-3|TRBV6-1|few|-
TGTGCCAGCAGTGAAGTTGCCGGGAGAGTGGTTTGGAACACCATATATTTT
CASSEVAGRVVWNTIYF
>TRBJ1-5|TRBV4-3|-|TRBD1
TGCGCCAGCAGCCAAGAAGGGTGGCACAGGGGGCGTCCCTATCAGCCCCAGCATTTT
CASSQEGWHRGRPYQPQHF
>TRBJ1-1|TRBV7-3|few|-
TGTGCCAGCAGCCCCCGCGGATCAGGGAAGAACACTGAAGCTTTCTTT
CASSPRGSGKNTEAFF
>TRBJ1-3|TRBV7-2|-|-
TGTGCCAGCAGCCGGGGAAACACCATATATTTT
CASSRGNTIYF
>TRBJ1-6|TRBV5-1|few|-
TGCGCCAGCAGCTTACAGACCTATAATTCACCCCTCCACTTT
CASSLQTYNSPLHF